Presented here are 6 T cell receptor beta chains from one specimen sequenced in a study of T cell changes during pregnancy in multiple sclerosis. TCRdb keeps only in-frame clones here, not all; method: immunoSEQ multiplex PCR. The data show 50,000 to 60,000 clones, 88% seen once. Sequenced material: CD4+ T cells from peripheral blood mononuclear cells, taken in the third trimester of pregnancy. These receptors were obtained from a female donor with multiple sclerosis, enrolled in a pregnancy study.

The chain uses TRBV7-2 and TRBJ2-4; 7 bases fit TRBD1. Unmatched junction bases numbered 1, after V lost 0 bases and J lost 8 bases. This CDR3 is 13 amino acids long. Germline CDR1 is SGHTA and CDR2 is FQGNSA. CDR3 sequence reads: CASSLAQGDIQYF. CDR3 nucleotide sequence: TGTGCCAGCAGCTTAGCCCAGGGGGACATTCAGTACTTC.

This clone was found a few times. The chain combines TRBV6-5 with TRBJ1-1; 7 bases fit TRBD1. J lost 10 bases, V lost 2 bases, and 4 bases had no gene match. The CDR3 covers 12 residues. Germline V lookup: CDR1 MNHEY, CDR2 SVGAGI. The CDR3 region has the DNA TGTGCCAGCAGTTACGAGGGACAGCGAGCTTTCTTT. Its translation is CASSYEGQRAFF.

V usage is TRBV7-9 and J usage is TRBJ2-2, with 9 bases lining up with TRBD2. The germline gives CDR1 SEHNR, CDR2 FQNEAQ (reference sequence). The junction had 11 bases not matched to a gene; V was cut back by 2 bases and J by 4 bases. The CDR3 has 18 residues. CDR3 loop: CASSLFFLAGVATGELFF. In nucleotides, the CDR3 is TGTGCCAGCAGCTTATTCTTTTTAGCGGGAGTCGCCACCGGGGAGCTGTTTTTT. Full variable domain (remainder filled in from reference TRBV7-9 and TRBJ2-2): DTGVSQNPRHKITKRGQNVTFRCDPISEHNRLYWYRQTLGQGPEFLTYFQNEAQLEKSRLLSDRFSAERPKGSFSTLEIQRTEQGDSAMYLCASSLFFLAGVATGELFFGEGSRLTVL.

This chain connects TRBV6-5 to TRBJ2-6; D might be TRBD1 (6 bases). There are 16 residues in the CDR3. Germline CDR1 MNHEY, CDR2 SVGAGI. Trimming pared 3 bases from V and 1 base from J, leaving 10 bases between. CDR3 loop: CASSYLGGSGANVLTF. In nucleotides, the CDR3 is TGTGCCAGCAGTTATTTAGGGGGATCTGGGGCCAACGTCCTGACTTTC.

The CDR3 region has the DNA TGTGCCAGCAGCGCACGGGACATCTACTCCTATAATTCACCCCTCCACTTT. This codes for CASSARDIYSYNSPLHF. The chain employs TRBV9 and TRBJ1-6, with a weak D call TRBD1 (6 bases). Deletions cut 3 bases from V and 0 bases from J, with 13 bases between. Germline CDR1 is SGDLS and CDR2 is YYNGEE. This CDR3 region has 17 residues.

This chain joins TRBV21-1 and TRBJ1-2. TRBV21-1 is described as a pseudogene. The CDR3 covers 13 residues. The CDR3 spells CASSSHGNYGYTF. The DNA for the CDR3 is TGTGCCAGCAGCTCGCACGGTAACTATGGCTACACCTTC.